These T cell receptor beta chains were read from a single sample in a study of shared clonotypes between healthy human individuals. Clones were read by immunoSEQ multiplex PCR, and TCRdb kept only the in-frame ones, dropping some. Here the sample spans approximately 620,000 clones, less than 98% being singletons. Specimen: naive CD4+ T cells sorted from blood. Receptors originate from a young woman in good health. Each CDR3 is given with its conserved first and last residue. Each record gives: J gene, V gene, clone size, D gene, CDR3 DNA, CDR3 protein. D genes are given only for firm matches. The size of a clone is reported for some rows only, either as once, few or many, or as a class for expanded clones.

TRBJ2-7 | TRBV11-3 | NA | NA | TGTGCCAGCAGCATACAGGGGACTGACTCCTACGAGCAGTACTTC | CASSIQGTDSYEQYF
TRBJ1-2 | TRBV2 | NA | NA | TGTGCCAGCAGTGACGATCTTTTGGGTCCCCTGGGCTATGGCTACACCTTC | CASSDDLLGPLGYGYTF
TRBJ1-5 | TRBV2 | NA | NA | TGTGCCAGTAACATGGGGAATCAGCCCCAGCATTTT | CASNMGNQPQHF
TRBJ2-2 | TRBV5-1 | once | NA | TGCGCCAGCAGCTTGATGGCTATTGTATACCCCGGGGAGCTGTTTTTT | CASSLMAIVYPGELFF
TRBJ1-5 | TRBV19 | NA | TRBD1 | TGTGCCAGTAGCGGGACAGGGGTCAATCAGCCCCAGCATTTT | CASSGTGVNQPQHF
TRBJ1-3 | TRBV10-2 | NA | NA | TGCGCCAGCAGTCGGGCAGGGCCCAACTCTGGAAACACCATATATTTT | CASSRAGPNSGNTIYF
TRBJ2-7 | TRBV5-6 | NA | NA | TGTGCCAGCAGCTTGACCGACAGGCTCAGCGAGCAGTACTTC | CASSLTDRLSEQYF
TRBJ1-4 | TRBV28 | NA | NA | TGTGCCAGCAGTTCCACAGGGTTTACGGGTGAAAAACTGTTTTTT | CASSSTGFTGEKLFF
TRBJ2-5 | TRBV19 | NA | TRBD2 | TGTGCCAGTAGTAAAGGCGGGAGGGGAGAGACCCAGTACTTC | CASSKGGRGETQYF
TRBJ2-1 | TRBV5-4 | NA | TRBD2 | TGTGCCAGCAGCGCTGGACTAGCGGGAGTTTCAAATGAGCAGTTCTTC | CASSAGLAGVSNEQFF
TRBJ1-6 | TRBV7-6 | NA | TRBD1 | TGTGCCAGCAGCTGGACAGGGTACCCGGGAAATTCACCCCTCCACTTT | CASSWTGYPGNSPLHF
TRBJ2-1 | TRBV5-1 | NA | TRBD2 | TGCGCCAGCAGCGGGAGGGGCGGCTTCAATGAGCAGTTCTTC | CASSGRGGFNEQFF
TRBJ1-5 | TRBV2 | few | NA | TGTGCCAGCAGTGAAGGAACATACAATCAGCCCCAGCATTTT | CASSEGTYNQPQHF
TRBJ2-3 | TRBV5-1 | NA | TRBD2 | TGCGCCAGCAGCTTGTACCTAGCGGCCACAGATACGCAGTATTTT | CASSLYLAATDTQYF
TRBJ2-5 | TRBV5-1 | NA | TRBD1 | TGCGCCAGCAGCAGGGGGACAGGGCCCCAAGAGACCCAGTACTTC | CASSRGTGPQETQYF
TRBJ2-1 | TRBV27 | NA | NA | TGTGCCAGCACCCCCTTCAGCGGAGGGTACAATGAGCAGTTCTTC | CASTPFSGGYNEQFF
TRBJ2-7 | TRBV5-6 | NA | NA | TGTGCCAGCAGCTTGATGGACAGTTTTACCTACGAGCAGTACTTC | CASSLMDSFTYEQYF
TRBJ1-1 | TRBV30 | NA | TRBD1 | TGTGCCGGCGAAACAGGGGGCACTGAAGCTTTCTTT | CAGETGGTEAFF
TRBJ2-2 | TRBV5-4 | NA | NA | TGTGCCAGCAGCTTGGGGGGACTTAGGAACACCGGGGAGCTGTTTTTT | CASSLGGLRNTGELFF
TRBJ2-1 | TRBV2 | NA | TRBD1 | TGTGCCAGCAGGGAAGGACAGGGGCCCCGGGGTGAGCAGTTCTTC | CASREGQGPRGEQFF
TRBJ1-1 | TRBV6-1 | NA | TRBD1 | TGTGCCAGCAGTGCCACAGGGGGCACTGAAGCTTTCTTT | CASSATGGTEAFF
TRBJ2-1 | TRBV27 | NA | NA | TGTGCCAGCTCCAATGGAGGGAGAAGTCGGGAGTTCTTC | CASSNGGRSREFF
TRBJ2-2 | TRBV5-1 | NA | TRBD2 | TGCGCCAGCAGCTTAGGGCTAGCGGGAGATGGGTCCACCGGGGAGCTGTTTTTT | CASSLGLAGDGSTGELFF
TRBJ1-2 | TRBV28 | NA | NA | TGTGCCAGCAGTTCGGCCGACTATGGCTACACCTTC | CASSSADYGYTF
TRBJ2-5 | TRBV14 | NA | NA | TGTGCCAGCAGCCGATCCGTGAAAGAAGAGACCCAGTACTTC | CASSRSVKEETQYF
TRBJ2-5 | TRBV5-4 | NA | NA | TGTGCCAGCAGCTTGGACGGGAGAGTAGAGACCCAGTACTTC | CASSLDGRVETQYF
TRBJ2-1 | TRBV6-5 | NA | TRBD2 | TGTGCCAGCAGCCCCGGGACTAGCGGGAGGGGGGAGCAGTTCTTC | CASSPGTSGRGEQFF
TRBJ2-3 | TRBV6-5 | NA | NA | TGTGCCAGCACACCCCGACCCTTCTCGGCGCAGTATTTT | CASTPRPFSAQYF
TRBJ2-5 | TRBV19 | NA | NA | TGTGCCAGTAGTATAGTTGGGCAGGGGGGAGAGACCCAGTACTTC | CASSIVGQGGETQYF
TRBJ1-4 | TRBV4-1 | NA | TRBD1 | TGCGCCAGCAGCCAATTCGGACAGGGGAAGGTTTTCGAAAAACTGTTTTTT | CASSQFGQGKVFEKLFF
TRBJ2-7 | TRBV27 | once | TRBD2 | TGTGCCAGCAGTTTCCGCCCAGCGGGAGGCTACGAGCAGTACTTC | CASSFRPAGGYEQYF
TRBJ1-2 | TRBV27 | NA | NA | TGTGCCAGCAGTGCCTGGGGTTCCGGACCCGACCCAAGGGACTATGGCTACACCTTC | CASSAWGSGPDPRDYGYTF
TRBJ2-1 | TRBV21-1 | NA | NA | TGTGCCAGCAGTCCTAGGGACAGGGGGCGCAACAATGAGCAGTTCTTC | CASSPRDRGRNNEQFF
TRBJ1-1 | TRBV28 | NA | TRBD1 | TGTGCCAGCAGTCCAGGACAGGGGGCGGTCACTGAAGCTTTCTTT | CASSPGQGAVTEAFF
TRBJ2-7 | TRBV19 | NA | NA | TGTGCCAGTAGTATCACACTAGGGGACACCGCTCGGGAGCAGTACTTC | CASSITLGDTAREQYF
TRBJ2-7 | TRBV7-9 | NA | TRBD2 | TGTGCCAGCAGCTTAGAGGGTAGCGGGAGTTACGAGCAGTACTTC | CASSLEGSGSYEQYF
TRBJ2-3 | TRBV4-1 | NA | TRBD2 | TGCGCCAGCAGCCAAGATCGGAGCGGGAGGGTTGCCGATACGCAGTATTTT | CASSQDRSGRVADTQYF
TRBJ2-1 | TRBV4-1 | NA | TRBD2 | TGCGCCAGCAGCCAAGATACACAGTTAGCGGGAGTATTTTATGAGCAGTTCTTC | CASSQDTQLAGVFYEQFF
TRBJ1-5 | TRBV6-6 | NA | TRBD1 | TGTGCCAGCAGGCGACAGGGGACGAATCAGCCCCAGCATTTT | CASRRQGTNQPQHF
TRBJ2-3 | TRBV19 | once | TRBD2 | TGTGCCAGTAGTATAGTACTAGCGGAAAGCACAGATACGCAGTATTTT | CASSIVLAESTDTQYF
TRBJ2-5 | TRBV5-1 | NA | NA | TGCGCCAGCAGCCTGAATAGCGTGGGAGAGACCCAGTACTTC | CASSLNSVGETQYF
TRBJ2-4 | TRBV21-1 | NA | NA | TGTGCCAGCAGCAAAGCCGGGGACAGCTTTTTAGCCAAAAACATTCAGTACTTC | CASSKAGDSFLAKNIQYF
TRBJ2-1 | TRBV9 | NA | TRBD2 | TGTGCCAGCAGCCCTAGCGGGACATCCTACAATGAGCAGTTCTTC | CASSPSGTSYNEQFF
TRBJ2-3 | TRBV28 | NA | TRBD1 | TGTGCCAGCAGTTTCTCGCCGACAGGGGTTGGAGGAAGCACAGATACGCAGTATTTT | CASSFSPTGVGGSTDTQYF
TRBJ2-7 | TRBV7-2 | NA | NA | TGTGCCAGCAGGCCGCTAGAGGGGGAGCAGTACTTC | CASRPLEGEQYF
TRBJ2-3 | TRBV5-4 | NA | TRBD2 | TGTGCCAGCAGCGCGGTTAGCGGGAGTACAGATACGCAGTATTTT | CASSAVSGSTDTQYF
TRBJ2-6 | TRBV7-2 | NA | NA | TGTGCCAGCAGCCGGTGGGGCTCTGGGGCCAACGTCCTGACTTTC | CASSRWGSGANVLTF
TRBJ1-5 | TRBV5-1 | few | TRBD1 | TGCGCCAGCAGCACAGGGGAGGGTCAGCCCCAGCATTTT | CASSTGEGQPQHF
TRBJ2-7 | TRBV6-5 | NA | TRBD1 | TGTGCCAGCAGCACCGGGACAGGAAGGGCCGAGCAGTACTTC | CASSTGTGRAEQYF
TRBJ2-7 | TRBV19 | NA | TRBD2 | TGTGCCAGTAGTCTACAATCTAGCGGGAGGGCAGGTCGGCAGTACTTC | CASSLQSSGRAGRQYF